A selection of T cell receptor beta chains follows, all from one sample in a study of OX40 agonist ivuxolimab in advanced cancers. Data came from immunoSEQ multiplex PCR; TCRdb stores just in-frame clones and leaves some out. The table shows about 53,000 clones, with approximately 90% occurring only once. Sequences were derived from CD4+ or CD8+ T cells sorted from blood, sampled in a trial of the OX40 agonist ivuxolimab. The source is an adult with an advanced solid tumor such as melanoma, head and neck, liver or kidney cancer. Both conserved end residues are part of each CDR3. The order of the fields is J gene, V gene, D gene, clone size, CDR3 protein, CDR3 DNA. The D gene is left open where the match is weak. Rows give clone size only sometimes, using once, few, many, or a class for an expanded clone.

TRBJ2-1,TRBV18,.,.,CASSPSVMGYNEQFF,TGTGCCAGCTCACCCAGTGTCATGGGCTACAATGAGCAGTTCTTC
TRBJ2-1,TRBV7-3,TRBD2,.,CASSFLPLGGANEQFF,TGTGCCAGCAGCTTTTTACCCCTCGGGGGGGCCAATGAGCAGTTCTTC
TRBJ1-6,TRBV7-9,.,.,CASSLDGNSPLHF,TGTGCCAGCAGCTTGGACGGAAATTCACCCCTCCACTTT
TRBJ2-5,TRBV5-1,TRBD1,.,CASSPVTDRGLETQYF,TGCGCCAGCAGCCCAGTCACGGACAGGGGGCTAGAGACCCAGTACTTC
TRBJ1-1,TRBV6-4,TRBD1,.,CASSDTSGRGTEAFF,TGTGCCAGCAGTGACACTAGCGGCAGGGGGACTGAAGCTTTCTTT
TRBJ2-1,TRBV6-5,.,medium-sized,CASSVSGYNEQFF,TGTGCCAGCAGTGTGTCTGGGTACAATGAGCAGTTCTTC
TRBJ2-5,TRBV5-1,.,.,CASSWYQETQYF,TGCGCCAGCAGCTGGTACCAAGAGACCCAGTACTTC
TRBJ1-2,TRBV10-3,.,.,CAISEAPVYGYTF,TGTGCCATCAGTGAGGCGCCAGTCTATGGCTACACCTTC
TRBJ2-5,TRBV7-2,.,.,CASSLGPGLQETQYF,TGTGCCAGCAGCTTAGGCCCGGGCCTCCAAGAGACCCAGTACTTC
TRBJ2-1,TRBV6-6,.,.,CASARGTNEQFF,TGTGCCAGCGCCCGAGGGACCAATGAGCAGTTCTTC
TRBJ1-5,TRBV28,TRBD1,.,CASSFEGQVHQPQHF,TGTGCCAGCAGTTTTGAAGGACAGGTTCATCAGCCCCAGCATTTT
TRBJ2-7,TRBV9,.,.,CASSALGVSAEQYF,TGTGCCAGCAGCGCCCTGGGGGTCTCTGCGGAGCAGTACTTC
TRBJ1-2,TRBV25-1,TRBD1,.,CASSDSRGRDNYGYTF,TGTGCCAGCAGTGACTCCAGGGGGAGGGATAACTATGGCTACACCTTC
TRBJ2-5,TRBV5-4,TRBD2,.,CASTVAGRETQYF,TGTGCCAGCACCGTAGCGGGAAGAGAGACCCAGTACTTC
TRBJ2-3,TRBV30,.,.,CAWSISTDTQYF,TGTGCCTGGAGTATAAGTACGGATACGCAGTATTTT
TRBJ1-4,TRBV5-1,.,.,CASGEGQRNEKLFF,TGCGCCAGCGGTGAGGGCCAGAGAAATGAAAAACTGTTTTTT
TRBJ1-3,TRBV18,TRBD1,.,CASSPRDSSGNTIYF,TGTGCCAGCTCACCGAGGGACAGCTCTGGAAACACCATATATTTT
TRBJ2-2,TRBV19,.,.,CASRRGANTGELFF,TGTGCCAGTAGACGGGGAGCAAACACCGGGGAGCTGTTTTTT
TRBJ1-2,TRBV28,.,.,CASSWENYGYTF,TGTGCCAGCAGTTGGGAAAACTATGGCTACACCTTC
TRBJ2-5,TRBV6-5,.,.,CASSYSGRPDGQTQYF,TGTGCCAGCAGTTACTCGGGTCGACCAGATGGTCAGACCCAGTACTTC
TRBJ1-1,TRBV2,.,.,CASSEQGMLNTEAFF,TGTGCCAGCAGTGAGCAGGGAATGTTGAACACTGAAGCTTTCTTT
TRBJ2-4,TRBV6-1,TRBD2,.,CASSELFLRTSGRNLAKNIQYF,TGTGCCAGCAGTGAATTATTCCTCCGGACTAGCGGGAGGAATTTAGCCAAAAACATTCAGTACTTC
TRBJ1-1,TRBV7-9,TRBD1,.,CASSSTGGVNTEAFF,TGTGCCAGCAGCTCCACAGGGGGCGTGAACACTGAAGCTTTCTTT
TRBJ1-2,TRBV2,.,.,CASSPSQGYGYTF,TGTGCCAGCAGTCCTTCACAGGGCTATGGCTACACCTTC
TRBJ2-7,TRBV6-5,.,.,CASRNTDGRVYEQYF,TGTGCCAGCAGGAACACGGACGGTCGGGTTTACGAGCAGTACTTC
TRBJ2-1,TRBV6-1,.,.,CASSEQGGLNEQFF,TGTGCCAGCAGTGAACAGGGGGGTCTCAATGAGCAGTTCTTC
TRBJ1-2,TRBV28,.,.,CATRTANYGYTF,TGTGCCACCAGGACAGCCAACTATGGCTACACCTTC
TRBJ2-1,TRBV29-1,.,.,CSVERGRTYNEQFF,TGCAGCGTTGAACGGGGGCGCACCTACAATGAGCAGTTCTTC